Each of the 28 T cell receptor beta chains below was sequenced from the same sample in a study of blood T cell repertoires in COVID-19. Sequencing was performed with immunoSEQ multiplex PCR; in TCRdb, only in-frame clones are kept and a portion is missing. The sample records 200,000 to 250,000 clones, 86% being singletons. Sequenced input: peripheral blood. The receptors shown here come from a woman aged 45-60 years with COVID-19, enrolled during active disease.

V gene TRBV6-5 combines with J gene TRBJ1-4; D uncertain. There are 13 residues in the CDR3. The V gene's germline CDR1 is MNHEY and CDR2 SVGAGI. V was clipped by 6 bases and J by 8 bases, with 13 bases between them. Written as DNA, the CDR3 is TGTGCCAGCAGCCGCGGGCCGGGGGAAAAACTGTTTTTT. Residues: CASSRGPGEKLFF.

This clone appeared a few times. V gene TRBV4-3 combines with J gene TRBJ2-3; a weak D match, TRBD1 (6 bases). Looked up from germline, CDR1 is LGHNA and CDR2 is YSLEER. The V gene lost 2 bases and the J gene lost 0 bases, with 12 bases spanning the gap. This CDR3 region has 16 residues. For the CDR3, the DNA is TGCGCCAGCAGCCAACCGGGACACCCTAGCACAGATACGCAGTATTTT. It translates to CASSQPGHPSTDTQYF.

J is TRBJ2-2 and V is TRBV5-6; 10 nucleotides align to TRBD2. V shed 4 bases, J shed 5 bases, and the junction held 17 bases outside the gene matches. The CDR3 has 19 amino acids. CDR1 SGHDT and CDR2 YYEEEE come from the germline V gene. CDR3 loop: CASSPVGASGGPGTGELFF. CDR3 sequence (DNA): TGTGCCAGCAGCCCAGTTGGGGCTAGCGGGGGCCCGGGGACCGGGGAGCTGTTTTTT.

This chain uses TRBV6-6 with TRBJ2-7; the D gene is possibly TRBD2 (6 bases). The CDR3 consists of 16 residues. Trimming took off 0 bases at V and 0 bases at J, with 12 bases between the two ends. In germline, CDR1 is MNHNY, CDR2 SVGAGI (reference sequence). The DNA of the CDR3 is TGTGCCAGCAGTTACTCGGGCGGGACGAGCTCCTACGAGCAGTACGTC. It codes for CASSYSGGTSSYEQYV.

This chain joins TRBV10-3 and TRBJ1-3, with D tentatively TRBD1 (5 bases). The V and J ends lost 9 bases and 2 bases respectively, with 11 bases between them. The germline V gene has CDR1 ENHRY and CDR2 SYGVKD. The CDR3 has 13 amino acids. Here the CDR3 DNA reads TGTGCCATTGGGGGGAGCCCTGGAAACACCATATATTTT. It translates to CAIGGSPGNTIYF.

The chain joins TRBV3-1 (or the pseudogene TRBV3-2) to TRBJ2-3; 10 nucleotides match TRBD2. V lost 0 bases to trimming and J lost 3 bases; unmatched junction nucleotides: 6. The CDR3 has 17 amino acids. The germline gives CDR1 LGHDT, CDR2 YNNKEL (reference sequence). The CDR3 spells CASSQDQLAGLTDTQYF. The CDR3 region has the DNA TGTGCCAGCAGCCAAGATCAACTAGCGGGGTTGACAGATACGCAGTATTTT.

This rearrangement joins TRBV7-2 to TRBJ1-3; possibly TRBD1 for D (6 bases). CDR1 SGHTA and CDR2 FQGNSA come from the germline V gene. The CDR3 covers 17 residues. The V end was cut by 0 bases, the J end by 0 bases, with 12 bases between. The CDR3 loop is CASSLAPGQFSGNTIYF. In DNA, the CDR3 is TGTGCCAGCAGCTTAGCGCCCGGACAGTTCTCTGGAAACACCATATATTTT.

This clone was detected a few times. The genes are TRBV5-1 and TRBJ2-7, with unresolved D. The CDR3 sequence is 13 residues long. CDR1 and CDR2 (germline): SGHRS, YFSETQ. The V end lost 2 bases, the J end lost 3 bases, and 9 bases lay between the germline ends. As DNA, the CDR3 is TGCGCCAGCAGCTTAAGCCCCCTCTACGAGCAGTACTTC. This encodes CASSLSPLYEQYF.

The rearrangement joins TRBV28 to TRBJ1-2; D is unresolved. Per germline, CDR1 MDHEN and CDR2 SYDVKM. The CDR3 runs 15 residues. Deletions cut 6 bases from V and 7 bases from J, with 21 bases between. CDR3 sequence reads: CASSPSKAGFGGYTF. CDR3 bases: TGTGCCAGCAGCCCGTCCAAAGCGGGATTTGGTGGCTACACCTTC.

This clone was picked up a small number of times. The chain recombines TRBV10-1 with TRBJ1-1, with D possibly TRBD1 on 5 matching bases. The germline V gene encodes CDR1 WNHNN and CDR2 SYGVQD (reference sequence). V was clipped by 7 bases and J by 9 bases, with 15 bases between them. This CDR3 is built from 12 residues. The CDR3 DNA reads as TGCGCCAGCATGGGAGGCCAGGGCAAAGCTTTCTTT. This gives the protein CASMGGQGKAFF.

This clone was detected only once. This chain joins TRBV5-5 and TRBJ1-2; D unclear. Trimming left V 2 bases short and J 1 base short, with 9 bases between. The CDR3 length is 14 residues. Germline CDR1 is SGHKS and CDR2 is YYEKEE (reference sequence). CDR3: CASSLEGFNYGYTF. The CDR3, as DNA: TGTGCCAGCAGCTTAGAGGGTTTTAACTATGGCTACACCTTC. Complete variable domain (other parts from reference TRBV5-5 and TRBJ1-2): DAGVTQSPTHLIKTRGQQVTLRCSPISGHKSVSWYQQVLGQGPQFIFQYYEKEERGRGNFPDRFSARQFPNYSSELNVNALLLGDSALYLCASSLEGFNYGYTFGSGTRLTVV.

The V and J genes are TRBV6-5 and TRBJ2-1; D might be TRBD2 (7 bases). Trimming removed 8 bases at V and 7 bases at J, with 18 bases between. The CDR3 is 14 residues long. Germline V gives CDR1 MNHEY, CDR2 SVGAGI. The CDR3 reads CASPPEGRGNEQFF. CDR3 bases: TGTGCCAGCCCCCCCGAGGGGAGGGGGAATGAGCAGTTCTTC.

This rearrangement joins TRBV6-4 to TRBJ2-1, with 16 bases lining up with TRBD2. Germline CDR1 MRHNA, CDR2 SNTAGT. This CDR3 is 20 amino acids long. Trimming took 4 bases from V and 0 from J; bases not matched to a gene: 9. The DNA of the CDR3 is TGTGCCAGCAGTGCCTTGGGACTAGCGGGGGGGCCGTACTCCTACAATGAGCAGTTCTTC. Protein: CASSALGLAGGPYSYNEQFF.

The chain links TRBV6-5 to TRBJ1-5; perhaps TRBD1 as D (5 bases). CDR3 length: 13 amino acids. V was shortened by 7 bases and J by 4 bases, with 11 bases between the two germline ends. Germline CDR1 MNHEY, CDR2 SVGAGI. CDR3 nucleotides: TGTGCCAGCACTTGGGGGGATAATCAGCCCCAGCATTTT. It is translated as CASTWGDNQPQHF.

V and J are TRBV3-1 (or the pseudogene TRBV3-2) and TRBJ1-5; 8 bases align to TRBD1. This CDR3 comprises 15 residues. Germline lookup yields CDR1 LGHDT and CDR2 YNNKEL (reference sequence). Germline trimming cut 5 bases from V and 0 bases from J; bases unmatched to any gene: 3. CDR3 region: CASSAQGDSNQPQHF. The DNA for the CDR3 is TGTGCCAGCAGCGCACAGGGGGATAGCAATCAGCCCCAGCATTTT.

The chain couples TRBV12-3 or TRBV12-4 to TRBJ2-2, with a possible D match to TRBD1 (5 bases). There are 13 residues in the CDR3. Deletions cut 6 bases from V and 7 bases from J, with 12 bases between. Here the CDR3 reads CASRGPSGGELFF. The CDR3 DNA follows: TGTGCCAGCAGGGGGCCCTCGGGCGGGGAGCTGTTTTTT.

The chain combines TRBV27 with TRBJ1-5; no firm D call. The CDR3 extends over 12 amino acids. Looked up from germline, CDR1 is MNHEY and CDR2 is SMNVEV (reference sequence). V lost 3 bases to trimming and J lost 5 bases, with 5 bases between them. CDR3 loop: CASSLRDQPQHF. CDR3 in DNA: TGTGCCAGCAGTTTGAGGGATCAGCCCCAGCATTTT.

The CDR3 is CASGLVRQLNTEAFF. The CDR3 DNA sequence: TGTGCTAGTGGTTTGGTCAGACAGCTGAACACTGAAGCTTTCTTT. V and J are TRBV12-5 and TRBJ1-1, with a tentative D call TRBD1 (5 bases). The CDR3 length is 15 residues. Trimming pared 0 bases from V and 0 bases from J, leaving 8 bases between. Germline values: CDR1 LGHNT, CDR2 FRNRAP.

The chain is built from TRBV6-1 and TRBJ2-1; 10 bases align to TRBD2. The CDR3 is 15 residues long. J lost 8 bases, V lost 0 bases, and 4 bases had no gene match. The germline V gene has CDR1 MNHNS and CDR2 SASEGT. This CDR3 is CASSEASGGADEQFF. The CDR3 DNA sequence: TGTGCCAGCAGTGAAGCCAGCGGGGGGGCCGATGAGCAGTTCTTC.

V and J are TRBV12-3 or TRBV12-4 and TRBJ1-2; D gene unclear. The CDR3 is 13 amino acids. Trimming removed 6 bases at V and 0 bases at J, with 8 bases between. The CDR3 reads CASSLTANYGYTF. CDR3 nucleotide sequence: TGTGCCAGCAGCTTAACAGCTAACTATGGCTACACCTTC.

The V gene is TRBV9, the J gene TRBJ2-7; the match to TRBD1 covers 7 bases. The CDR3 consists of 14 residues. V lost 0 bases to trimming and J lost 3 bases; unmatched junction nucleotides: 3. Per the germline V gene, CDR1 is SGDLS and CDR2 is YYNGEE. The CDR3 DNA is TGTGCCAGCAGCGTAGGACAGGGACACTACGAGCAGTACTTC. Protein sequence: CASSVGQGHYEQYF. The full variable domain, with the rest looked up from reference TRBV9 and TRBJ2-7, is DSGVTQTPKHLITATGQRVTLRCSPRSGDLSVYWYQQSLDQGLQFLIQYYNGEERAKGNILERFSAQQFPDLHSELNLSSLELGDSALYFCASSVGQGHYEQYFGPGTRLTVT.

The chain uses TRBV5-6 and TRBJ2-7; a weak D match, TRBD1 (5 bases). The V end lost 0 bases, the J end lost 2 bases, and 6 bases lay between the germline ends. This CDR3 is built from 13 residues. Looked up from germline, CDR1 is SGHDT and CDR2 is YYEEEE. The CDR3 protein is CASSLADTYEQYV. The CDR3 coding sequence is TGTGCCAGCAGCTTGGCGGACACCTACGAGCAGTACGTC.

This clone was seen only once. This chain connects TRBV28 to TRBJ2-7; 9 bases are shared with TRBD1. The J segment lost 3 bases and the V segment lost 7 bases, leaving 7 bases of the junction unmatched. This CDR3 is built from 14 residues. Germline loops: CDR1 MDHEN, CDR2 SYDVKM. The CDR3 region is CASITGTGLYEQYF. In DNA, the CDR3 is TGTGCCAGCATCACCGGGACAGGGCTCTACGAGCAGTACTTC.

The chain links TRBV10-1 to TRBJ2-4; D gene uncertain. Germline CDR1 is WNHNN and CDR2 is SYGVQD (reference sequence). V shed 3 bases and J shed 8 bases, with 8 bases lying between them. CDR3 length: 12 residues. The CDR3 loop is CASSEVGDIQYF. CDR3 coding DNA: TGCGCCAGCAGTGAAGTAGGAGACATTCAGTACTTC.

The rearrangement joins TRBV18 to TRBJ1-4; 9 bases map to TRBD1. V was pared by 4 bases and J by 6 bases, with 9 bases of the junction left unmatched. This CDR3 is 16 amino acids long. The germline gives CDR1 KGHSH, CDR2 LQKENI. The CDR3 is CASSRDTQGADEKLFF. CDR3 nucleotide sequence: TGTGCCAGCTCACGCGACACACAGGGGGCGGATGAAAAACTGTTTTTT.

CDR3 loop: CASRVDRPNTEAFF. The CDR3 coding sequence is TGTGCCAGCAGGGTGGACAGACCTAACACTGAAGCTTTCTTT. This chain links TRBV7-8 with TRBJ1-1, with D maybe TRBD1 (6 bases). Germline CDR1 reads SGHVS; CDR2 reads FQNEAQ. This CDR3 is built from 14 residues. The V end lost 6 bases, the J end lost 2 bases, and 13 bases lay between the germline ends.

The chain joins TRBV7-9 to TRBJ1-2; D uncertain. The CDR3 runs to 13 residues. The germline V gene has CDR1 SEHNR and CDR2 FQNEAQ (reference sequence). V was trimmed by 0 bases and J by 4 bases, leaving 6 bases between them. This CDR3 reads CASSLAQFYGYTF. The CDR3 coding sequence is TGTGCCAGCAGCTTAGCACAGTTCTATGGCTACACCTTC.

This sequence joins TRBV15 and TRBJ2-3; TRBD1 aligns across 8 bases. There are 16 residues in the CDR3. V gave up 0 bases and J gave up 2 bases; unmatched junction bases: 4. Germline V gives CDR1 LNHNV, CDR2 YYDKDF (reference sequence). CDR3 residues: CATSRDGQGTTDTQYF. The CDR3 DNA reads TGTGCCACCAGCAGAGACGGACAGGGTACCACAGATACGCAGTATTTT.